One sample yielded the 11 T cell receptor beta chains listed below, sequenced in a study of blood T cell repertoires in COVID-19. TCRdb keeps only in-frame clones here, not all; method: immunoSEQ multiplex PCR. The sample has about 75,000 clones, 75% to 95% seen once; the top ten hold about 7%. Material for sequencing was peripheral blood. The receptors shown here come from a human donor in a cohort sampled during active COVID-19.

V is TRBV6-5 and J is TRBJ1-1; TRBD1 is a possible D gene (6 bases). V was cut by 2 bases and J by 5 bases, with 12 bases left in between. The CDR3 totals 14 residues. Germline CDR1 reads MNHEY; CDR2 reads SVGAGI. This CDR3 reads CASSYAGAKTEAFF. CDR3 DNA: TGTGCCAGCAGTTACGCGGGGGCTAAGACTGAAGCTTTCTTT.

The rearrangement links TRBV6-5 to TRBJ2-7; TRBD1 is a possible D gene (5 bases). V lost 7 bases to trimming and J lost 2 bases, with 15 bases between them. Germline lookup yields CDR1 MNHEY and CDR2 SVGAGI. This CDR3 is 14 amino acids long. CDR3 in DNA: TGTGCCAGCACCCTCCTCCAGGGTACCTACGAGCAGTACTTC. It yields the protein CASTLLQGTYEQYF.

The chain combines TRBV7-2 with TRBJ2-3; no definite D call. CDR1 and CDR2 from the germline V gene are SGHTA and FQGNSA. The CDR3 spans 13 residues. With 4 bases removed from V and 0 bases from J, the gap between germline ends came to 5 bases. The CDR3 spells CASSSYSTDTQYF. In DNA, the CDR3 is TGTGCCAGCAGCTCGTATAGCACAGATACGCAGTATTTT.

CDR3 in amino acids: CASSQDRWGRGNTEAFF. The CDR3 region has the DNA TGTGCCAGCAGCCAAGATCGATGGGGCAGGGGTAACACTGAAGCTTTCTTT. The V call is TRBV3-1 (or the pseudogene TRBV3-2), the J call TRBJ1-1; possible D gene TRBD1, 6 bases. CDR1 is LGHDT, CDR2 YNNKEL, per germline (reference sequence). The CDR3 has 17 amino acids. V shed 0 bases and J shed 2 bases, with 16 bases lying between them.

J is TRBJ1-6 and V is TRBV18, with D tentatively TRBD1 (5 bases). This CDR3 has 14 amino acids. The germline CDR1 and CDR2 sequences are KGHSH and LQKENI. With 3 bases removed from V and 9 bases from J, the gap between germline ends came to 12 bases. The CDR3 spells CASSPVGDSSPLHF. The CDR3 DNA reads TGTGCCAGCTCACCTGTAGGGGATAGTTCACCCCTCCACTTT.

V and J are TRBV7-6 and TRBJ2-7, with a weak D call TRBD2 (5 bases). The germline V and J ends were trimmed by 5 bases and 0 bases, with 8 bases remaining between them. The germline V gene encodes CDR1 SGHVS and CDR2 FNYEAQ. CDR3 length: 13 residues. As DNA, the CDR3 is TGTGCCAGCAGCCGGACTCACTCCTACGAGCAGTACTTC. It is translated as CASSRTHSYEQYF. The full variable domain, in which reference TRBV7-6 and TRBJ2-7 provide the parts outside the CDR3, is GAGVSQSPRYKVTKRGQDVALRCDPISGHVSLYWYRQALGQGPEFLTYFNYEAQQDKSGLPNDRFSAERPEGSISTLTIQRTEQRDSAMYRCASSRTHSYEQYFGPGTRLTVT.

The CDR3, as DNA: TGTGCTAGTGGTTTTAGCGGGGTCAACACCGGGGAGCTGTTTTTT. Translated, it gives CASGFSGVNTGELFF. The chain recombines TRBV12-5 with TRBJ2-2; 8 bases fit TRBD2. Trimming cost V 3 bases and J 2 bases; bases outside gene matches: 2. CDR3 length: 15 amino acids. Looked up from germline, CDR1 is LGHNT and CDR2 is FRNRAP.

This chain joins TRBV19 and TRBJ2-2; D is undetermined. With 3 bases removed from V and 3 bases from J, the gap between germline ends came to 14 bases. Germline lookup yields CDR1 LNHDA and CDR2 SQIVND (reference sequence). This CDR3 is built from 16 residues. CDR3 coding DNA: TGTGCCAGTAGTATCGTCGACTTTATGGACACCGGGGAGCTGTTTTTT. It codes for CASSIVDFMDTGELFF.

J is TRBJ1-2 and V is TRBV12-5; weak D call: TRBD1 (6 bases). Germline V lookup: CDR1 LGHNT, CDR2 FRNRAP. CDR3 length equals 12 residues. Trimming shortened V by 1 base and J by 13 bases, and 13 bases separated the two germline ends. The CDR3: CASGLDRESCTF. The CDR3 nucleotides are TGTGCTAGTGGTTTGGACAGGGAGTCCTGCACCTTC. The full variable domain, rest sourced from reference TRBV12-5 and TRBJ1-2, is DARVTQTPRHKVTEMGQEVTMRCQPILGHNTVFWYRQTMMQGLELLAYFRNRAPLDDSGMPKDRFSAEMPDATLATLKIQPSEPRDSAVYFCASGLDRESCTFGSGTRLTVV.

This chain links TRBV10-1 with TRBJ2-2; 13 bases align to TRBD2. The junction had 4 bases not matched to a gene; V was cut back by 6 bases and J by 3 bases. The CDR3 length is 16 residues. Germline-derived CDR1 and CDR2 are WNHNN and SYGVQD (reference sequence). In DNA, the CDR3 is TGCGCCAGCAGCGGACTAGCGGGGGCCTACACCGGGGAGCTGTTTTTT. It translates to CASSGLAGAYTGELFF.

V is TRBV9 and J is TRBJ2-2; weak D call: TRBD1 (5 bases). The CDR3 totals 15 residues. The germline V gene encodes CDR1 SGDLS and CDR2 YYNGEE. The germline V and J ends were trimmed by 0 bases and 4 bases, with 10 bases remaining between them. In nucleotides, the CDR3 is TGTGCCAGCAGCGTAGTACAGGAACCCACCGGGGAGCTGTTTTTT. Translating it yields CASSVVQEPTGELFF.